The rows below give T cell receptor beta chains drawn from one sample of a study of blood T cell repertoires in COVID-19. Profiling relied on immunoSEQ multiplex PCR, and the TCRdb table lists in-frame clones only, not all of them. This sample carries about 52,000 clones, about 85% of them seen once, and the ten largest clones take about 7.3%. Sequencing was carried out using peripheral blood. These receptors were taken from a man between 65 and 85 years old with active COVID-19. Each CDR3 is given with its conserved first and last residue. Fields, in order: J gene, V gene, CDR3 protein.

>TRBJ2-7|TRBV3-1/TRBV3-2
CASSQDWTARYEQYF
>TRBJ2-1|TRBV6-2/TRBV6-3
CASSPGLAGSFTDEQFF
>TRBJ1-5|TRBV7-8
CASSPRFITGNQPQHF
>TRBJ2-1|TRBV2
CASDGQGIRNEQFF
>TRBJ2-2|TRBV5-1
CASSLGQTHNTGELFF
>TRBJ1-5|TRBV7-9
CASSGQYSNQPQHF
>TRBJ1-2|TRBV29-1
CSVEGGQPYGYTF
>TRBJ2-7|TRBV29-1
CSINGGSYEQYF
>TRBJ1-5|TRBV6-1
CASSERTGFNQPQHF
>TRBJ1-3|TRBV5-6
CASSLEGGDGSGNTIYF
>TRBJ2-5|TRBV5-1
CASSLVASGGKETQYF
>TRBJ2-7|TRBV28
CASSPKTVSYYEQYF
>TRBJ1-1|TRBV5-1
CASRLGNTEAFF
>TRBJ2-3|TRBV5-1
CASSSQGTVTTSTDTQYF
>TRBJ2-2|TRBV4-1
CASSQSYPLAGGNTGELFF
>TRBJ2-7|TRBV5-1
CASSAGLAINYEQYF
>TRBJ2-4|TRBV6-5
CASSPGQGGNIQYF
>TRBJ1-3|TRBV6-2/TRBV6-3
CASSTTGSGNTIYF
>TRBJ2-3|TRBV7-2
CASRLAGGTDTQYF
>TRBJ1-6|TRBV5-4
CASSFGGRLGSPLHF
>TRBJ1-4|TRBV19
CASSISGGSGEKLFF
>TRBJ2-5|TRBV5-1
CASRTGTSREETQYF
>TRBJ2-4|TRBV5-6
CASSSQGYLAKNIQYF
>TRBJ1-6|TRBV6-2/TRBV6-3
CASSSRGDGISPLHF
>TRBJ2-7|TRBV9
CASSVGQGNYEQYF
>TRBJ2-3|TRBV15
CATSRRTVQATDTQYF
>TRBJ2-3|TRBV2
CASSEWTSGTDTQYF
>TRBJ2-2|TRBV6-6
CASTTRLAGPGELFF
>TRBJ2-7|TRBV19
CASSIWDTTTEQYF
>TRBJ2-3|TRBV7-2
CASSYTGTGGRDTQYF
>TRBJ1-3|TRBV30
CAWSPLSGPQYF
>TRBJ2-2|TRBV3-1/TRBV3-2
CASSHRGLNGELFF
>TRBJ2-6|TRBV5-6
CASSLTGDYSGANVLTF
>TRBJ2-1|TRBV7-8
CASSLVTGGEQFF
>TRBJ1-2|TRBV11-2
CASSLDLAGANYGYTF
>TRBJ1-1|TRBV19
CASSKGRAGDTEAFF
>TRBJ2-3|TRBV5-1
CASRGIDTQYF
>TRBJ1-5|TRBV5-8
CASPQGPESNQPQHF
>TRBJ2-7|TRBV28
CASSASGVNYYEQYF
>TRBJ1-5|TRBV9
CASSPGTVSNQPQHF
>TRBJ2-2|TRBV7-9
CASSPRGAGVTGELFF
>TRBJ2-3|TRBV6-5
CASSYYFGGYTQYF
>TRBJ2-3|TRBV3-1/TRBV3-2
CASSGGSDTQYF
>TRBJ2-3|TRBV9
CASSPGLARTDTQYF
>TRBJ1-5|TRBV10-3
CAIKDRENQPQHF
>TRBJ1-5|TRBV15
CATSREPGGNQPQHF
>TRBJ2-5|TRBV6-2/TRBV6-3
CASSPGWRGTQETQYF
>TRBJ2-3|TRBV7-2
CASREPSLLTDTQYF
>TRBJ2-3|TRBV12-5
CASGFTPGQGPDTQYF
>TRBJ2-7|TRBV7-2
CASSPRGAFYEQYF
>TRBJ2-3|TRBV5-1
CASSLAGSGTDTQYF
>TRBJ2-5|TRBV5-1
CASSFAGYQETQYF
>TRBJ2-4|TRBV29-1
CSVLEYIQYF
>TRBJ2-7|TRBV20-1
CSARSTYEQYF
>TRBJ2-7|TRBV2
CASSGSDVKYF
>TRBJ1-2|TRBV4-2
CASSQDGAGRDTF
>TRBJ1-5|TRBV6-1
CASSETGGGNQPQHF
>TRBJ1-6|TRBV5-8
CASRSGLGNSPLHF
>TRBJ2-1|TRBV7-7
CASSSGVSYNEQFF
>TRBJ1-1|TRBV18
CASSPQLNTEAFF